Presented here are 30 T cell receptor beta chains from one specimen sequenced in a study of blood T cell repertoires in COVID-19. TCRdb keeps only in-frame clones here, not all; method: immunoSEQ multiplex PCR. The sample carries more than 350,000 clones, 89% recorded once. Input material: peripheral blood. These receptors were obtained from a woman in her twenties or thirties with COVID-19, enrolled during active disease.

The CDR3 bases are TGTGCCAGCAGAGCCGGGGGCACTGAAGCTTTCTTT. Translated, it gives CASRAGGTEAFF. V is TRBV6-5 and J is TRBJ1-1; weak D call: TRBD1 (5 bases). Deletions cut 6 bases from V and 4 bases from J, with 9 bases between. Germline V gene data show CDR1 as MNHEY and CDR2 as SVGAGI. The CDR3 spans 12 residues.

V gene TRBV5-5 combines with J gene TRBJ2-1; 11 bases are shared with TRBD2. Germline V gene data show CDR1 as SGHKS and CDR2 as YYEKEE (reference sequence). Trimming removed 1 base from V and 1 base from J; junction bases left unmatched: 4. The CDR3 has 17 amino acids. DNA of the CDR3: TGTGCCAGCAGCTTGAGACTAGCGGGGCCGTCCTACAATGAGCAGTTCTTC. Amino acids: CASSLRLAGPSYNEQFF.

CDR3 bases: TGTGCCAGCAGTTTAAACAGGGCCTACGAGCAGTACTTC. Its protein is CASSLNRAYEQYF. The chain joins TRBV27 to TRBJ2-7; TRBD1 is a possible D gene (6 bases). Deletions cut 2 bases from V and 2 bases from J, with 7 bases between. The CDR3 totals 13 residues. Per the germline V gene, CDR1 is MNHEY and CDR2 is SMNVEV (reference sequence).

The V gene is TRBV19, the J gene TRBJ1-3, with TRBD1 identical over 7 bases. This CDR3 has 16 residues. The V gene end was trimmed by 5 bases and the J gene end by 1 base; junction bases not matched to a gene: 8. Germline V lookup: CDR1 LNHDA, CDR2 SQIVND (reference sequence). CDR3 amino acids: CASSPQGGPSGNTIYF. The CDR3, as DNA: TGTGCCAGTAGTCCCCAGGGGGGACCATCTGGAAACACCATATATTTT.

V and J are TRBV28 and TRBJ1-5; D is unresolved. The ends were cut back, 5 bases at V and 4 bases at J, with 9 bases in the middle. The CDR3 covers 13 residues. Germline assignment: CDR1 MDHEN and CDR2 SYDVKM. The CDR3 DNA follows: TGTGCCAGCAGTGCATTACTAAATCAGCCCCAGCATTTT. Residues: CASSALLNQPQHF.

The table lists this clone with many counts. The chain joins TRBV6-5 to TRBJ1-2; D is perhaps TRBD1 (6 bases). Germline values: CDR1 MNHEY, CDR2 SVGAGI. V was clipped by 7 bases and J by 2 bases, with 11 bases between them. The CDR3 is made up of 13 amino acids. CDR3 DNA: TGTGCCAGCAACCGACAGGAAAACTATGGCTACACCTTC. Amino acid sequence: CASNRQENYGYTF.

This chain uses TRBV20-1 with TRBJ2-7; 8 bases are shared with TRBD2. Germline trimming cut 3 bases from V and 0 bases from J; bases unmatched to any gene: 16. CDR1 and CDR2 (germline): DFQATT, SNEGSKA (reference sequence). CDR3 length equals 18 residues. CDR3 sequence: CSASPLTGTRSFSYEQYF. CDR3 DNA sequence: TGCAGTGCTAGTCCGCTAACCGGGACTAGAAGTTTCTCCTACGAGCAGTACTTC.

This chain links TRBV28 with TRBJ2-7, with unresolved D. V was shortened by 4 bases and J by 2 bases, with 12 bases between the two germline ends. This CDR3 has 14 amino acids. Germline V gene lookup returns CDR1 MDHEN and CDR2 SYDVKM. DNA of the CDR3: TGTGCCAGCAGTTCCGCCGGTGTCCCCTACGAGCAGTACTTC. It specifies CASSSAGVPYEQYF.

Here the CDR3 DNA reads TGTGCCAGCAGCTTAAGAGTTCGGCTAGGGCTAGCGGGGGGTATTAACCAACTCGAGCAGTACTTC. It yields the protein CASSLRVRLGLAGGINQLEQYF. This rearrangement joins TRBV7-8 to TRBJ2-7; 11 bases are shared with TRBD2. The CDR3 is 22 residues long. CDR1 SGHVS and CDR2 FQNEAQ come from the germline V gene. V shed 2 bases, J shed 6 bases, and the junction held 27 bases outside the gene matches. The complete variable domain, with remaining parts taken from reference TRBV7-8 and TRBJ2-7, reads GAGVSQSPRYKVAKRGQDVALRCDPISGHVSLFWYQQALGQGPEFLTYFQNEAQLDKSGLPSDRFFAERPEGSVSTLKIQRTQQEDSAVYLCASSLRVRLGLAGGINQLEQYFGPGTRLTVT.

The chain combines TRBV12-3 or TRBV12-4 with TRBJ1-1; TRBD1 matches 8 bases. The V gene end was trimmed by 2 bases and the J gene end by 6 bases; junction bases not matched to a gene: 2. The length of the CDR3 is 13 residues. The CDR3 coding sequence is TGTGCCAGCAGTTTATTACAGGGGGCTGAAGCTTTCTTT. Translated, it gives CASSLLQGAEAFF.

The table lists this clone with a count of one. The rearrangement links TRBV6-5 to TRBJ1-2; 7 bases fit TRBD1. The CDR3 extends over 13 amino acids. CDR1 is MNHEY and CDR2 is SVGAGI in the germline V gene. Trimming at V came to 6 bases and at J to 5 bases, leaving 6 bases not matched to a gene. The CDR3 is CASSRQGLYGYTF. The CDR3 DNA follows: TGTGCCAGCAGCCGACAGGGCCTGTATGGCTACACCTTC.

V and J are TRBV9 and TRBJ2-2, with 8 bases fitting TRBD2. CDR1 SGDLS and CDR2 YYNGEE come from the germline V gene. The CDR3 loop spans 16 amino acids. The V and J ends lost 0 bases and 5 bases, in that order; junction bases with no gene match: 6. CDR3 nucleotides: TGTGCCAGCAGCGTAGGGGGAGCGGGAGTGACCGGGGAGCTGTTTTTT. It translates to CASSVGGAGVTGELFF.

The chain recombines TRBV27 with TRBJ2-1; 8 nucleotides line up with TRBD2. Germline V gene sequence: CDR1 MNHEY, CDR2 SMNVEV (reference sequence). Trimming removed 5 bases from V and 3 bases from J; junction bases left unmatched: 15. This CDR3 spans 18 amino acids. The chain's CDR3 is CASSRQGGGYRDYNEQFF. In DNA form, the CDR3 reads TGTGCCAGCAGTCGGCAGGGCGGGGGGTACAGGGACTACAATGAGCAGTTCTTC.

The CDR3 protein is CASSIGWSSQENSPLHF. The CDR3 bases are TGTGCCAGTAGTATCGGTTGGAGTTCACAGGAGAATTCACCCCTCCACTTT. The chain recombines TRBV19 with TRBJ1-6; tentative D call: TRBD1 (5 bases). CDR3 length: 17 residues. Trimming shortened V by 3 bases and J by 7 bases, and 19 bases separated the two germline ends. In germline, CDR1 is LNHDA, CDR2 SQIVND (reference sequence).

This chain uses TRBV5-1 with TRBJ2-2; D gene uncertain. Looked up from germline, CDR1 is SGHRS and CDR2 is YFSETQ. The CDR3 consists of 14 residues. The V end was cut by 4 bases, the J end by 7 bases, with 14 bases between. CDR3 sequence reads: CASSLSSPFGELFF. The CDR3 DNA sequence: TGCGCCAGCAGCCTAAGTAGTCCCTTCGGGGAGCTGTTTTTT.

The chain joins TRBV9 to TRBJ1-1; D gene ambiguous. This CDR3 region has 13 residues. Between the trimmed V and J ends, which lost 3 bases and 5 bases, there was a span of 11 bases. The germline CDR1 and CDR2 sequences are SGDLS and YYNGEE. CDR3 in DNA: TGTGCCAGCAGCGCTACCCCGTGGACTGAAGCTTTCTTT. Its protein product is CASSATPWTEAFF.

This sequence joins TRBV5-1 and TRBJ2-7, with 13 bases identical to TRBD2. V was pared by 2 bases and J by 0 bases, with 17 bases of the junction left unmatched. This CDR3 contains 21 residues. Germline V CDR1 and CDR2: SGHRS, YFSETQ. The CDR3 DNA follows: TGCGCCAGCAGCTTTCCAGGGGAGGGGACTAGCGGGGATTTTAGCTCCTACGAGCAGTACTTC. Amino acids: CASSFPGEGTSGDFSSYEQYF.

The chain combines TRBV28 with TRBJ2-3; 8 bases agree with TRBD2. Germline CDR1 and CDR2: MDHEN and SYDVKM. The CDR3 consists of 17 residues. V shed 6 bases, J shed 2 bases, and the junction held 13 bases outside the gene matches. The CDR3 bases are TGTGCCAGCAGATCGGAACTAGCGGTAGATCCCACAGATACGCAGTATTTT. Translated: CASRSELAVDPTDTQYF.

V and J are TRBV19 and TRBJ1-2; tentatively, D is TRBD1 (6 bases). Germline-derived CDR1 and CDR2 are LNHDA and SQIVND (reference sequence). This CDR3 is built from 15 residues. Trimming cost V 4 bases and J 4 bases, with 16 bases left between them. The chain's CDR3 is CASSTRQASLYGYTF. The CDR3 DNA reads TGTGCCAGTAGTACCCGACAGGCCTCACTCTATGGCTACACCTTC. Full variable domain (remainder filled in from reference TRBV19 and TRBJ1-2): DGGITQSPKYLFRKEGQNVTLSCEQNLNHDAMYWYRQDPGQGLRLIYYSQIVNDFQKGDIAEGYSVSREKKESFPLTVTSAQKNPTAFYLCASSTRQASLYGYTFGSGTRLTVV.

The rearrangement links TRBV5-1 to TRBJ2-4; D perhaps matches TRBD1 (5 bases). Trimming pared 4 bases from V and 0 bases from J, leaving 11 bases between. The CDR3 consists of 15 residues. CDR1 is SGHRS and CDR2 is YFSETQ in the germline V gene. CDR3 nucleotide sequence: TGCGCCAGCAGCCCCCGACAGTTAGCCAAAAACATTCAGTACTTC. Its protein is CASSPRQLAKNIQYF. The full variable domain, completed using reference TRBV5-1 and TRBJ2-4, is KAGVTQTPRYLIKTRGQQVTLSCSPISGHRSVSWYQQTPGQGLQFLFEYFSETQRNKGNFPGRFSGRQFSNSRSEMNVSTLELGDSALYLCASSPRQLAKNIQYFGAGTRLSVL.

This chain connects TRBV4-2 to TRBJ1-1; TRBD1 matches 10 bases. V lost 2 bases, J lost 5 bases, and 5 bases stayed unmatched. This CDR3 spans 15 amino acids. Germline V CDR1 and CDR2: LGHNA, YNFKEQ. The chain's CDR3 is CASSQPGQGKTEAFF. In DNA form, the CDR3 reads TGTGCCAGCAGCCAACCGGGACAGGGGAAGACTGAAGCTTTCTTT.

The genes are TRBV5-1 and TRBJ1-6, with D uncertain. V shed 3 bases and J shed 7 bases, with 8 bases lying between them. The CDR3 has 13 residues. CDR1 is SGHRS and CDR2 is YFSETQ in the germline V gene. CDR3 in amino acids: CASSSLRNSPLHF. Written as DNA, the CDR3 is TGCGCCAGCAGCTCCCTTCGGAATTCACCCCTCCACTTT.

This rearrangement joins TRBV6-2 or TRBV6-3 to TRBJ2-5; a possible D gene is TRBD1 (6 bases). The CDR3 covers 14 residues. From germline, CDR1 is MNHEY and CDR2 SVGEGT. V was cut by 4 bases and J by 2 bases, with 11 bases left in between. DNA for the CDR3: TGTGCCAGCAGTTTAACCGGGACACAAGAGACCCAGTACTTC. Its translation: CASSLTGTQETQYF.

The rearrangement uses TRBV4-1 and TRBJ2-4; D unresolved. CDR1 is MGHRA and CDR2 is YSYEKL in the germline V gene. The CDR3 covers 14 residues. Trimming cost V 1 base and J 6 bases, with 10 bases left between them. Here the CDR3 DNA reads TGCGCCAGCAGCCAAGTATCACTCGGAAACATTCAGTACTTC. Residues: CASSQVSLGNIQYF.

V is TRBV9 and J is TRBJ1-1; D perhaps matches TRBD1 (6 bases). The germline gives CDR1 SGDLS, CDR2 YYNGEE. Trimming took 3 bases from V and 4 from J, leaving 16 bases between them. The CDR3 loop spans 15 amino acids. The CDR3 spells CASSAQGQRGTEAFF. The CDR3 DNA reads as TGTGCCAGCAGCGCGCAGGGGCAGAGAGGCACTGAAGCTTTCTTT.

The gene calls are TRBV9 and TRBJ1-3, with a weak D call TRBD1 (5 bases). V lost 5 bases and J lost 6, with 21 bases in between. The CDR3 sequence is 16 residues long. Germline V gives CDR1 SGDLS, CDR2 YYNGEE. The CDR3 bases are TGTGCCAGCAGACCCCCGGGGGGGGACGGCACAAACACCATATATTTT. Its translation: CASRPPGGDGTNTIYF.

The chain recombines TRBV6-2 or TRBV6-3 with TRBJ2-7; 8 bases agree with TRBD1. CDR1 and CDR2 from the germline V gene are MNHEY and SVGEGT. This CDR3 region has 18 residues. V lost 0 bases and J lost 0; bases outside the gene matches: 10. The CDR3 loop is CASSYSFLTGVSSYEQYF. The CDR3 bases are TGTGCCAGCAGTTACTCTTTTTTGACAGGGGTCAGCTCCTACGAGCAGTACTTC.

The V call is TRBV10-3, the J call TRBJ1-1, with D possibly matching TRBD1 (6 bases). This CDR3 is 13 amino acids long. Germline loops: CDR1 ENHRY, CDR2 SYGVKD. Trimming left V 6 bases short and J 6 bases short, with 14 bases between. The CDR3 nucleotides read TGTGCCATCAGCCGGGACACCCTATCTGAAGCTTTCTTT. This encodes CAISRDTLSEAFF.

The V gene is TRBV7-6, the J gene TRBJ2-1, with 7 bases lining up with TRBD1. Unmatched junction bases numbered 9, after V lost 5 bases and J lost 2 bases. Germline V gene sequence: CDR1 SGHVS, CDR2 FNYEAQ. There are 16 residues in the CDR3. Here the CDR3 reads CASSLYRGQTYNEQFF. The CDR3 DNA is TGTGCCAGCAGCCTATACAGGGGCCAAACCTACAATGAGCAGTTCTTC.

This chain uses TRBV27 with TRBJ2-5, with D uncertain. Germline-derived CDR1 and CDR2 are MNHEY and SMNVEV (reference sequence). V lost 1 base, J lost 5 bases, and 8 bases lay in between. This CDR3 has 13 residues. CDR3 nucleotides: TGTGCCAGCAGTTTATTCTTCCGGGAGACCCAGTACTTC. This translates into CASSLFFRETQYF.